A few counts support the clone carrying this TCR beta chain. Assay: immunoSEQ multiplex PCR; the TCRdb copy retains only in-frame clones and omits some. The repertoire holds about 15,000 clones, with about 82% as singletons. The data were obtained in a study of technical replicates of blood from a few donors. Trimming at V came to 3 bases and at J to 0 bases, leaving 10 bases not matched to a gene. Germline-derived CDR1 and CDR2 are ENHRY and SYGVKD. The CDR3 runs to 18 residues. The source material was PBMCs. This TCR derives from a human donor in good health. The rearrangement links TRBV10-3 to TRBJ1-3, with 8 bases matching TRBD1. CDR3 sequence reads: CAISDLWTGTSSGNTIYF. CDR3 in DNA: TGTGCCATCAGTGACTTATGGACAGGGACAAGCTCTGGAAACACCATATATTTT.